This T cell receptor (beta chain) is drawn from a study of cytomegalovirus exposure and HLA in healthy donors. Turning to the study itself: Assignment to the Caucasian-associated ancestry cluster applied to approximately 80% of the 350 to 500 genotyped donors.

V shed 5 bases, J shed 3 bases, and the junction held 4 bases outside the gene matches. Germline values: CDR1 LNHDA, CDR2 SQIVND (reference sequence). The CDR3 is made up of 14 amino acids. Study-level results: From TCR beta sequences, most subjects' HLA-A and HLA-B alleles were reportedly predicted accurately. A reported reduction in N-insertions relative to the 666-donor mean was seen in an Asian-associated ancestry cluster in a later analysis.

A multiplex PCR was run with 60 Vbeta primers and 13 Jbeta primers. Sequencing used immunoSEQ multiplex PCR; TCRdb keeps in-frame clones, though not all of them. Of under 200,000 clones detected, 75% to 85% appear once; the ten largest clones hold approximately 14%. With regard to this clone: What it binds is not known.

This sequence originates from a young woman in good health and CMV-seropositive. The chain has TRBV19 and TRBJ2-7; TRBD2 matches at 10 bases. The sample taken for sequencing was PBMCs. In nucleotides, the CDR3 is TGTGCCAGTAGTCGAGAGCGGGAGGGCTACGAGCAGTACTTC. This codes for CASSREREGYEQYF.